This T cell receptor beta chain appears in the sequencing data of a study of T-cell reconstitution after alpha-beta-depleted transplantation in children listed by TCRdb under 2016. Regarding the complete study: The study quantitatively tracked T-cell immune reconstitution after TCRalphabeta/CD19-depleted allogeneic hematopoietic cell transplantation in children using TCR repertoire profiling.

V trim: 0 bases; J trim: 0 bases; unmatched bases: 0. Including the terminal cysteine and phenylalanine, the CDR3 comprises 15 residues. Just CDR3 DNA is preserved here, 45 bases in frame from base 1. The CDR1 and CDR2 encoded by the germline V gene are KGHSH and LQKENI. Library preparation used PCR. Sequencing used an Illumina HiSeq 2500. Molecular barcoding was employed in the preparation of TCR libraries, with unique molecular identifiers being used to normalize TCRbeta repertoire quantification. TCRdb reran the public reads through fastp at Q25 and MiXCR, keeping productive beta chains. Each entry merges the rows of one CDR3 protein and shows their most common DNA and genes. The sample contains 300,000 or so distinct CDR3 sequences, about a tenth of them found a single time. The ten largest make up 10% of the sample. Note on this clonotype: Its antigen is still unknown. Base qualities are not provided; no much larger clone lies one nucleotide away.

The receptor was isolated from a human donor who donated a stem cell graft to a child with SCID. The input for sequencing was PBMCs from the stem cell graft donor, taken from the stem cell graft. This chain joins TRBV18 to TRBJ2-5; 8 junctional bases match TRBD1. The DNA reads TGTGCCAGCTCACCACCGACAGGGGACCAAGAGACCCAGTACTTC. This encodes CASSPPTGDQETQYF.